This T cell receptor (beta chain) was sequenced for a study of CD8 T cells in ankylosing spondylitis. Points from the study as a whole: Prior literature has documented some motif variants in synovial fluid and blood from reactive arthritis. From matched ankylosing spondylitis synovial fluid, disease-linked clones were reportedly recovered at significantly enriched levels.

With molecular barcodes, quantitative 5'-RACE was used to make the TCR beta libraries. TCRdb reprocessed the 5' RACE reads via MiXCR and lists one record per CDR3 protein. This table holds about 300,000 distinct CDR3 sequences, under 25% found once. This clonotype was picked up many times. What it binds is not known. This CDR3 region has 11 residues. Looked up from germline, CDR1 is MNHEY and CDR2 is SVGAGI. V lost 0 bases to trimming and J lost 6 bases, with 3 bases between them. Sequencing was done on a sample of blood, either unsorted or a sorted T cell fraction (not recorded which). V gene TRBV6-5 combines with J gene TRBJ2-7; D is ambiguous. The receptor's source is a female donor with ankylosing spondylitis or in good health (not recorded which). CDR3 loop: CASSYSGEQYF. The CDR3 DNA is TGTGCCAGCAGTTACTCGGGCGAGCAGTACTTC.